Shown below are 27 T cell receptor beta chains from a single sample sequenced in a study of blood T cell repertoires in COVID-19. Assay used: immunoSEQ multiplex PCR; TCRdb lists only in-frame clones, some missing. Counted here are about 410,000 clones, 89% occurring once; the ten biggest clones make up about 1.6%. Sequenced input: peripheral blood. These receptors all come from a woman aged 40 to 49 with COVID-19, enrolled during active disease.

This clone appeared a single time. The chain links TRBV7-8 to TRBJ2-1, with TRBD2 as a possible D gene (5 bases). The CDR3 loop spans 13 amino acids. The germline V and J ends were trimmed by 7 bases and 10 bases, with 17 bases remaining between them. Germline CDR1 SGHVS, CDR2 FQNEAQ. CDR3 nucleotides: TGTGCCAGCACCCGAGCGACTAACTTAGAGCAGTTCTTC. Amino acids: CASTRATNLEQFF.

V gene TRBV4-2 combines with J gene TRBJ1-6, with D unresolved. Trimming removed 0 bases from V and 7 bases from J, with 13 bases in between. Germline CDR1 LGHNA, CDR2 YNFKEQ. The CDR3 spans 16 residues. This CDR3 is CASSQEPQTENSPLHF. The CDR3, as DNA: TGTGCCAGCAGCCAAGAACCACAGACGGAAAATTCACCCCTCCACTTT.

The V and J genes are TRBV25-1 and TRBJ2-1; TRBD1 might be the D (6 bases). Trimming pared 1 base from V and 7 bases from J, leaving 11 bases between. The CDR3 is made up of 14 amino acids. CDR1 and CDR2 (germline): MGHDK, SYGVNS. The CDR3 DNA sequence: TGTGCCAGCAGTGAATGGACAGAGGCGAATGAGCAGTTCTTC. It specifies CASSEWTEANEQFF. The full variable domain, with the rest looked up from reference TRBV25-1 and TRBJ2-1, is EADIYQTPRYLVIGTGKKITLECSQTMGHDKMYWYQQDPGMELHLIHYSYGVNSTEKGDLSSESTVSRIRTEHFPLTLESARPSHTSQYLCASSEWTEANEQFFGPGTRLTVL.

The chain joins TRBV9 to TRBJ2-3; 13 nucleotides agree with TRBD2. This CDR3 has 20 residues. With 3 bases clipped from V and 0 bases from J, the junction kept 13 bases outside the gene matches. CDR1 is SGDLS, CDR2 YYNGEE, per germline. The CDR3 here is CASSARPGTSGATSTDTQYF. CDR3 sequence (DNA): TGTGCCAGCAGCGCCCGACCGGGGACTAGCGGGGCAACTAGCACAGATACGCAGTATTTT. The full variable domain, with the rest looked up from reference TRBV9 and TRBJ2-3, is DSGVTQTPKHLITATGQRVTLRCSPRSGDLSVYWYQQSLDQGLQFLIQYYNGEERAKGNILERFSAQQFPDLHSELNLSSLELGDSALYFCASSARPGTSGATSTDTQYFGPGTRLTVL.

This clone was recorded only once. J is TRBJ2-2 and V is TRBV19; the match to TRBD2 covers 7 bases. J gave up 5 bases and V 8 bases, and 11 bases lay outside the gene matches. This CDR3 region has 15 residues. CDR1 LNHDA and CDR2 SQIVND come from the germline V gene (reference sequence). The CDR3 region has the DNA TGTGCCAGTGAAAGGGAGGGACGAAGGACCGGGGAGCTGTTTTTT. Amino acid sequence: CASEREGRRTGELFF.

This clone occurred once. The chain couples TRBV5-5 to TRBJ2-7; 8 nucleotides match TRBD2. This CDR3 is built from 20 residues. J gave up 6 bases and V 1 base, and 24 bases lay outside the gene matches. CDR1 and CDR2 (germline): SGHKS, YYEKEE (reference sequence). Written as DNA, the CDR3 is TGTGCCAGCAGCTTGAGGGGGGACCTCCTCGAAAGCGGGAGAGGCGTCGAGCAGTACTTC. Its translation is CASSLRGDLLESGRGVEQYF.

CDR3 in amino acids: CASSYSAGAGGELFF. The CDR3, as DNA: TGTGCCAGCAGTTACTCTGCAGGGGCGGGCGGGGAGCTGTTTTTT. The V and J genes are TRBV6-6 and TRBJ2-2, with TRBD1 as a possible D gene (6 bases). The CDR3 is 15 residues long. V lost 0 bases to trimming and J lost 7 bases, with 12 bases between them. Looked up from germline, CDR1 is MNHNY and CDR2 is SVGAGI (reference sequence).

This clone was observed a few times. The CDR3 nucleotides read TGTGCCAGTAGCAGCTTTCCAGGCTACGAGCAGTACTTC. As protein: CASSSFPGYEQYF. The chain uses TRBV19 and TRBJ2-7, with D hard to call. CDR3 length: 13 residues. Trimming left V 6 bases short and J 3 bases short, with 12 bases between. The V gene's germline CDR1 is LNHDA and CDR2 SQIVND (reference sequence).

V usage is TRBV28 and J usage is TRBJ1-4, with 10 positions matching TRBD1. CDR1 is MDHEN, CDR2 SYDVKM, per germline. The CDR3 is 16 amino acids. Unmatched junction bases numbered 14, after V lost 8 bases and J lost 8 bases. This chain's CDR3 is CASRGVEGQGYEKLFF. In DNA, the CDR3 is TGTGCCAGCCGAGGGGTAGAGGGACAGGGGTACGAAAAACTGTTTTTT.

The genes are TRBV7-9 and TRBJ1-1; no clear D gene. The CDR3 sequence is 13 residues long. In germline, CDR1 is SEHNR, CDR2 FQNEAQ (reference sequence). V dropped 5 bases and J dropped 5 bases, with 12 bases sitting between them. The CDR3 spells CASSGQEGTEAFF. The CDR3 coding sequence is TGTGCCAGCAGCGGTCAAGAGGGTACTGAAGCTTTCTTT.

The chain links TRBV9 to TRBJ2-1; 13 bases are a match to TRBD2. Germline loops: CDR1 SGDLS, CDR2 YYNGEE. With 3 bases clipped from V and 10 bases from J, the junction kept 4 bases outside the gene matches. The CDR3 runs to 14 residues. The CDR3 spells CASSGLAGGGEQFF. CDR3 in DNA: TGTGCCAGCAGCGGACTAGCGGGGGGCGGGGAGCAGTTCTTC.

This sequence joins TRBV24-1 and TRBJ1-1; TRBD1 is a possible D gene (5 bases). From germline, CDR1 is KGHDR and CDR2 SFDVKD. The V end lost 3 bases, the J end lost 2 bases, and 18 bases lay between the germline ends. The CDR3 length is 17 residues. The DNA of the CDR3 is TGTGCCACCAGTGATCCTCCGACGACAGCCAAAAACACTGAAGCTTTCTTT. It codes for CATSDPPTTAKNTEAFF.

The V gene is TRBV6-6, the J gene TRBJ2-3; TRBD2 matches 13 bases. V dropped 5 bases and J dropped 5; count of bases not matched to a gene: 7. The CDR3 extends over 16 amino acids. Germline V CDR1 and CDR2: MNHNY, SVGAGI (reference sequence). This CDR3 is CASSPGLAGDLDTQYF. In DNA form, the CDR3 reads TGTGCCAGCAGTCCAGGACTAGCGGGAGACTTAGATACGCAGTATTTT.

The chain uses TRBV4-2 and TRBJ1-5, with 9 bases that match TRBD1. The ends lost 4 bases at V and 0 bases at J; junction bases unmatched: 4. This CDR3 is 16 amino acids long. Germline V CDR1 and CDR2: LGHNA, YNFKEQ. The CDR3 DNA follows: TGTGCCAGCAGCCCCGTGGGACAGGGTAGCAATCAGCCCCAGCATTTT. Encoded protein: CASSPVGQGSNQPQHF.

The chain joins TRBV5-6 to TRBJ2-6, with unresolved D. Germline assignment: CDR1 SGHDT and CDR2 YYEEEE. This CDR3 has 17 residues. Trimming cost V 0 bases and J 0 bases, with 10 bases left between them. This CDR3 reads CASSLVGSSSGANVLTF. The CDR3 DNA follows: TGTGCCAGCAGCTTGGTGGGCAGTAGCTCTGGGGCCAACGTCCTGACTTTC.

The V and J genes are TRBV19 and TRBJ1-2; D might be TRBD1 (5 bases). CDR3 length: 13 amino acids. V was shortened by 4 bases and J by 8 bases, with 14 bases between the two germline ends. The germline gives CDR1 LNHDA, CDR2 SQIVND (reference sequence). Written as DNA, the CDR3 is TGTGCCAGTAGTACGGACATTGCCGTAGGCTACACCTTC. It translates to CASSTDIAVGYTF.

J is TRBJ1-1 and V is TRBV2; D might be TRBD1 (6 bases). V was pared by 6 bases and J by 1 base, with 12 bases between. Per germline, CDR1 SNHLY and CDR2 FYNNEI. The CDR3 extends over 14 amino acids. CDR3 DNA: TGTGCCAGCAGATTCCAGGGGTCGAACACTGAAGCTTTCTTT. It yields the protein CASRFQGSNTEAFF.

The rearrangement uses TRBV9 and TRBJ2-2; D call uncertain. This CDR3 is built from 16 residues. Trimming left V 1 base short and J 4 bases short, with 14 bases between. Germline V gives CDR1 SGDLS, CDR2 YYNGEE. This chain's CDR3 is CASSVFPATGTGELFF. The CDR3, as DNA: TGTGCCAGCAGCGTATTCCCAGCGACGGGCACCGGGGAGCTGTTTTTT.

The rearrangement joins TRBV6-2 or TRBV6-3 to TRBJ2-5, with 16 bases fitting TRBD2. Germline-derived CDR1 and CDR2 are MNHEY and SVGEGT. The ends lost 4 bases at V and 2 bases at J; junction bases unmatched: 1. The CDR3 is 16 residues long. The CDR3 coding sequence is TGTGCCAGCAGTTCGGGACTAGCGGGGGGGCAAGAGACCCAGTACTTC. Translated: CASSSGLAGGQETQYF.

The chain recombines TRBV2 with TRBJ1-1, with 8 bases fitting TRBD1. The V segment lost 3 bases and the J segment 1 base; nucleotides outside the gene matches: 13. Germline CDR1 reads SNHLY; CDR2 reads FYNNEI. This CDR3 region has 18 residues. The CDR3 sequence is CASSDLGRGHSKNTEAFF. CDR3 DNA sequence: TGTGCCAGCAGTGATCTCGGCAGGGGGCATAGTAAGAACACTGAAGCTTTCTTT.

This chain uses TRBV4-3 with TRBJ1-6; TRBD1 aligns across 8 bases. CDR3 length equals 15 residues. CDR1 is LGHNA and CDR2 is YSLEER in the germline V gene. V lost 1 base and J lost 8; bases outside the gene matches: 4. This CDR3 is CASSQGTGIYSPLHF. CDR3 DNA: TGCGCCAGCAGCCAAGGGACAGGGATTTATTCACCCCTCCACTTT.

The gene calls are TRBV30 and TRBJ1-3; D gene ambiguous. This CDR3 has 15 residues. V lost 0 bases and J lost 1, with 10 bases in between. CDR1 is GTSNPN, CDR2 SVGIG, per germline (reference sequence). The CDR3 region is CAWSVRRGSGNTIYF. The CDR3 DNA follows: TGTGCCTGGAGTGTACGCCGCGGTTCTGGAAACACCATATATTTT. Filled out from reference TRBV30 and TRBJ1-3, the complete variable domain reads SQTIHQWPATLVQPVGSPLSLECTVEGTSNPNLYWYRQAAGRGLQLLFYSVGIGQISSEVPQNLSASRPQDRQFILSSKKLLLSDSGFYLCAWSVRRGSGNTIYFGEGSWLTVV.

This chain connects TRBV2 to TRBJ2-7; D perhaps matches TRBD2 (5 bases). In germline, CDR1 is SNHLY, CDR2 FYNNEI. CDR3 length equals 14 residues. V lost 2 bases and J lost 2, with 10 bases in between. CDR3 nucleotide sequence: TGTGCCAGCAGTGAACTGGCGGGTCCCTACGAGCAGTACTTC. It is translated as CASSELAGPYEQYF.

With respect to this clone: In the same sample, other DNA sequences code for this CDR3. J is TRBJ1-4 and V is TRBV7-9; D might be TRBD1 (5 bases). Germline assignment: CDR1 SEHNR and CDR2 FQNEAQ (reference sequence). V was trimmed by 1 base and J by 8 bases, leaving 5 bases between them. The CDR3 extends over 12 amino acids. CDR3 nucleotides: TGTGCCAGCAGCTTAGAGGGGGAAAAACTGTTTTTT. It encodes CASSLEGEKLFF.

This rearrangement joins TRBV23-1 to TRBJ1-5; the D is unclear. TRBV23-1 is labeled an ORF, and its function is uncertain. The CDR3 consists of 17 residues. V lost 1 base, J lost 4 bases, and 17 bases lay in between. The chain's CDR3 is CASSQLFGVNPNQPQHF. CDR3 sequence (DNA): TGCGCCAGCAGTCAATTATTCGGAGTTAATCCAAATCAGCCCCAGCATTTT.

The chain uses TRBV29-1 and TRBJ2-3, with D maybe TRBD2 (5 bases). This CDR3 is 17 amino acids long. With 1 base removed from V and 2 bases from J, the gap between germline ends came to 19 bases. Germline CDR1 and CDR2: SQVTM and ANQGSEA. The CDR3 loop reads CSVEGLMASSSTDTQYF. The CDR3 nucleotides are TGCAGCGTTGAAGGGCTTATGGCTAGCAGCTCCACAGATACGCAGTATTTT.

The V and J genes are TRBV5-1 and TRBJ1-3; no reliable D call. V gave up 3 bases and J gave up 7 bases, with 8 bases separating them. The CDR3 extends over 12 amino acids. CDR1 and CDR2 (germline): SGHRS, YFSETQ. The CDR3 loop reads CASSWPGNTIYF. CDR3 nucleotides: TGCGCCAGCAGCTGGCCGGGGAACACCATATATTTT.